This T cell receptor beta chain derives from a study of T cell responses to AZD1222 COVID-19 vaccine. Concerning this clone: Its antigen is unknown.

Broader study findings: Only a handful of AZD1222 recipients were seropositive at baseline.

The CDR3 has 15 amino acids. The J segment lost 7 bases and the V segment lost 6 bases, leaving 11 bases of the junction unmatched. Germline V gene sequence: CDR1 LNHDA, CDR2 SQIVND (reference sequence). Measured with immunoSEQ multiplex PCR; TCRdb has only the in-frame clones, and not every one. The sample records 100,000 to 150,000 clones, about 82% being singletons. V and J are TRBV19 and TRBJ2-1; TRBD1 agrees at 8 bases. The receptor was isolated from an adult in good health. Source: peripheral blood, taken on day 0 of AZD1222 vaccination. The CDR3: CASRDRTGLPNEQFF. DNA of the CDR3: TGTGCCAGTAGGGACCGGACAGGGCTTCCGAATGAGCAGTTCTTC.